The clone carrying this T cell receptor beta chain was seen once. The sample is drawn from a study of blood T cell repertoires in COVID-19. About the research overall: Cohort 3 recovery required two negative PCRs, clearance, or symptom resolution. The United States, Italy and Spain supplied acute and convalescent COVID-19 samples.

Enrollees, about 18 to 95 years old, lived in about two dozen US areas. The data were produced by immunoSEQ multiplex PCR, yet TCRdb's version contains in-frame clones alone and is incomplete. The table shows about 360,000 clones, with approximately 89% occurring only once. The specimen sequenced was PBMCs or T cells enriched from blood (not recorded which). The origin of this receptor is a man in his forties in a cohort exposed to, infected with or recovered from COVID-19 (not recorded which).

The CDR3 DNA follows: TGTGCCAGCAGTTTTGGGACATTCGGAACTGAAGCTTTCTTT. Its protein is CASSFGTFGTEAFF. V gene TRBV28 combines with J gene TRBJ1-1; D possibly corresponds to TRBD1 (6 bases). The CDR3 spans 14 residues. V shed 3 bases and J shed 5 bases, with 13 bases lying between them. Per germline, CDR1 MDHEN and CDR2 SYDVKM.